This note documents a single T cell receptor (beta chain) sequence. The sample comes from a study of blood T cell repertoires in COVID-19. Measured with immunoSEQ multiplex PCR; TCRdb has only the in-frame clones, and not every one. The sample carries around 160,000 clones, roughly 80% recorded once. V lost 3 bases, J lost 8 bases, and 6 bases stayed unmatched. The CDR3 runs to 13 residues. The gene calls are TRBV12-3 or TRBV12-4 and TRBJ1-2; 7 positions match TRBD1. The TCR sequence derives from a woman aged 80 or over with acute or convalescent COVID-19. Sequencing was carried out using peripheral blood. The CDR3 DNA reads TGTGCCAGCAGTTTTGAGACAGGGCGCGGCTACACCTTC. Its protein is CASSFETGRGYTF.